This T cell receptor (beta chain) was recorded in a study of blood T cell repertoires in COVID-19. Study-wide context: PBMCs, B-cell-depleted T cells, or T cells provided the cDNA or gDNA that made up the material.

Per the original methods: Reference gene primer amplification yielded estimated nucleated cell counts. Profiled with immunoSEQ multiplex PCR; TCRdb holds only in-frame clones, not every one. The V and J calls and the clone size are those of that table, but D and trimming were determined from the DNA. Among hundreds of thousands of clones, around nine tenths were seen once, and the ten largest hold roughly 3%. CDR3 length: 13 amino acids. The V and J ends lost 4 bases and 8 bases respectively, with 15 bases between them. Germline CDR1 is SGDLS and CDR2 is YYNGEE. This receptor was identified in a man younger than 35 with active or convalescent COVID-19. Sequences were obtained from peripheral blood. The rearrangement joins TRBV9 to TRBJ1-1; D may be TRBD1 (5 bases). The CDR3 DNA reads TGTGCCAGCAGCATCCGTGGAGGGGACGAAGCTTTCTTT. Translation: CASSIRGGDEAFF.